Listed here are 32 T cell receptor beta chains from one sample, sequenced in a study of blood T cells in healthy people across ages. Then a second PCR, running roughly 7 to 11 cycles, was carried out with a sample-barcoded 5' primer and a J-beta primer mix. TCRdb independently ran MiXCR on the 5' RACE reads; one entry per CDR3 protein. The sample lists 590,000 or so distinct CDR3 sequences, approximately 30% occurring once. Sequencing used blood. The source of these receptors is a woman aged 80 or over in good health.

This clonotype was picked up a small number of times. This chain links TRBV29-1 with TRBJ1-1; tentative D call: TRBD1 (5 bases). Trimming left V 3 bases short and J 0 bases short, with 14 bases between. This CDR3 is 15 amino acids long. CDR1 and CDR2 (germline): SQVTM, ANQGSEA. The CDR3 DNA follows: TGCAGCGTTGACGCGACGGGGGGGATGAACACTGAAGCTTTCTTT. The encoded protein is CSVDATGGMNTEAFF.

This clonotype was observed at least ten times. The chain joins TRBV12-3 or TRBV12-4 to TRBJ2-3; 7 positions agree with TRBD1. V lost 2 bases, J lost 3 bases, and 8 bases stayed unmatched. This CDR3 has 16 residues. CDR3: CASSLKGDSLTDTQYF. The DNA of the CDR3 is TGTGCCAGCAGTTTAAAAGGGGACAGTTTAACAGATACGCAGTATTTT.

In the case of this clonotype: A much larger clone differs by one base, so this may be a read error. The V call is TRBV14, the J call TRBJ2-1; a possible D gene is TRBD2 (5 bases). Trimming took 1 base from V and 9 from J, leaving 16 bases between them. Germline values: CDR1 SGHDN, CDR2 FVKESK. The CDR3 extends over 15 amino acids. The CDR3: CASSQGLVRGSEQFF. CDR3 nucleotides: TGTGCCAGCAGCCAAGGGCTTGTCCGAGGGAGTGAGCAGTTCTTC.

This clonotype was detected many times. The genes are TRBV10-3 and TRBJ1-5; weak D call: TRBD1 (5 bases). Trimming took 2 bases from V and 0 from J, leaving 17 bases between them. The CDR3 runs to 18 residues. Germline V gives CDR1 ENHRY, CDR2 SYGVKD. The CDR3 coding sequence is TGTGCCATCAGTGAGCCCCGCCCAGGGACTAATAGCAATCAGCCCCAGCATTTT. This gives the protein CAISEPRPGTNSNQPQHF.

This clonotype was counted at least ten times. CDR3: CATSRDGDRDDEQYF. The CDR3 DNA follows: TGTGCCACCAGCAGAGATGGTGACAGGGACGACGAGCAGTACTTC. The chain combines TRBV15 with TRBJ2-7; 7 bases match TRBD1. Trimming removed 0 bases from V and 5 bases from J; junction bases left unmatched: 7. The germline V gene encodes CDR1 LNHNV and CDR2 YYDKDF (reference sequence). This CDR3 contains 15 residues.

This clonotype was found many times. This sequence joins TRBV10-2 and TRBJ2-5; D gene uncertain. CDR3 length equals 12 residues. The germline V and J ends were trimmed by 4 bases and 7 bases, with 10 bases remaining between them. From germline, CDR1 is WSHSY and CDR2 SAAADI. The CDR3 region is CASSVGDGTQYF. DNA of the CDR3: TGCGCCAGCAGTGTTGGGGATGGGACCCAGTACTTC.

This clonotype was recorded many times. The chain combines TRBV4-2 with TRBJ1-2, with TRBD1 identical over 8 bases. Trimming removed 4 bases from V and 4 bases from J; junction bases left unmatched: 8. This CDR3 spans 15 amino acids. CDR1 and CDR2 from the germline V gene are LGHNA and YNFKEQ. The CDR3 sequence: CASSPPDREVYGYTF. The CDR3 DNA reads TGTGCCAGCAGCCCTCCGGACAGGGAAGTCTATGGCTACACCTTC.

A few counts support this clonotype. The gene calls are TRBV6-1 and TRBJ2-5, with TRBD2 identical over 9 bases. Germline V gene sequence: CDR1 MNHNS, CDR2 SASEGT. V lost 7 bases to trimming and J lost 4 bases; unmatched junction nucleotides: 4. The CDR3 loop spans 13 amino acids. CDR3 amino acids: CASILAGTETQYF. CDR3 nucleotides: TGTGCCAGCATCCTAGCGGGAACAGAGACCCAGTACTTC.

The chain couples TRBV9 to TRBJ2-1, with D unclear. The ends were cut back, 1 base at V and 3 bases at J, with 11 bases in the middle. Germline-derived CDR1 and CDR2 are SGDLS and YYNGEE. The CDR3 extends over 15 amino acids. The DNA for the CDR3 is TGTGCCAGCAGCGTACGTGGGGTCGGCTACAATGAGCAGTTCTTC. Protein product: CASSVRGVGYNEQFF.

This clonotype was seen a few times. CDR3 coding DNA: TGTGCCTGGAGCACCCCCGGAGGGGGCTACGAGCAGTACTTC. It specifies CAWSTPGGGYEQYF. This chain connects TRBV30 to TRBJ2-7, with D perhaps given as TRBD1 or TRBD2 (6 bases each). CDR3 length: 14 amino acids. In germline, CDR1 is GTSNPN, CDR2 SVGIG (reference sequence). V lost 3 bases to trimming and J lost 3 bases, with 15 bases between them.

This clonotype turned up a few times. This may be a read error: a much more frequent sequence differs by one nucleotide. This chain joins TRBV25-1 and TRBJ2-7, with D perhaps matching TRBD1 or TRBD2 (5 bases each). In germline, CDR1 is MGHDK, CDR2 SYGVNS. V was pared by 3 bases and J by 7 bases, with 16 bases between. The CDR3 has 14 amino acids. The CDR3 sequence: CASSDPGTGVEQYF. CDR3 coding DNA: TGTGCCAGCAGTGATCCCGGGACGGGTGTTGAGCAGTACTTC.

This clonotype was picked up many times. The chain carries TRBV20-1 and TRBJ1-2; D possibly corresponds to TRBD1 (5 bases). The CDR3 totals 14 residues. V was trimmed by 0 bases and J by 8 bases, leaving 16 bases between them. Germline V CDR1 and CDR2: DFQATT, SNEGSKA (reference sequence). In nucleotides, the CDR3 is TGCAGTGCTAGAGATCTGACGGGGCAATGGGGCTACACCTTC. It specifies CSARDLTGQWGYTF.

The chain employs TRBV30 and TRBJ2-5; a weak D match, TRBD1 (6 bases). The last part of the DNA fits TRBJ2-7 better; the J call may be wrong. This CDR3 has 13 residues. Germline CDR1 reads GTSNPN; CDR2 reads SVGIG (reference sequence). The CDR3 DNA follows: TGTGCCTGGAGTCCACATCGACAGGCCGAGCAGTACTTC. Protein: CAWSPHRQAEQYF.

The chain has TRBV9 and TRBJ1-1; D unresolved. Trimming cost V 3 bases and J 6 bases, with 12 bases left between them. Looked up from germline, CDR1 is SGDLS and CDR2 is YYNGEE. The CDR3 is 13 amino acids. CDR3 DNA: TGTGCCAGCAGCGCGGGCCGGAGGGCTGAAGCTTTCTTT. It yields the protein CASSAGRRAEAFF.

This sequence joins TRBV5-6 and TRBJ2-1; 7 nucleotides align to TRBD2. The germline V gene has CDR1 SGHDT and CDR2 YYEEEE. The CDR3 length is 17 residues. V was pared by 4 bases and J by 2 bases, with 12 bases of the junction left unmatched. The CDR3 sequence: CASSPPAGRAPYNEQFF. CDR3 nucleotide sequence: TGTGCCAGCAGCCCGCCAGCGGGACGGGCTCCCTACAATGAGCAGTTCTTC.

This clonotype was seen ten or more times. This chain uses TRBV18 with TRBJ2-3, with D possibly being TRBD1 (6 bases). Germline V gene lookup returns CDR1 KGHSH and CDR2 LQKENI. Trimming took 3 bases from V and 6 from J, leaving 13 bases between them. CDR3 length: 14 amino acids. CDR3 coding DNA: TGTGCCAGCTCACCGAAAACAGGGCCCGATACGCAGTATTTT. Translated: CASSPKTGPDTQYF.

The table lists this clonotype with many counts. The CDR3 region has the DNA TGTGCCAGCAGCCGTGACGTGAACGAGCAGTACTTC. This encodes CASSRDVNEQYF. The genes are TRBV7-2 and TRBJ2-7; no clear D. This CDR3 is 12 amino acids long. Trimming took off 5 bases at V and 5 bases at J, with 10 bases between the two ends. Germline V gene lookup returns CDR1 SGHTA and CDR2 FQGNSA.

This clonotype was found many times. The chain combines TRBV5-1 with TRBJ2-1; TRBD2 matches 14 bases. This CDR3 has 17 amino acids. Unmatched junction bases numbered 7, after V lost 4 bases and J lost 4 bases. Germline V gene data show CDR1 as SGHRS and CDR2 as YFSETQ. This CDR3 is CASSPGLAGGRYNEQFF. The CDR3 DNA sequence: TGCGCCAGCAGCCCCGGACTAGCGGGGGGAAGATACAATGAGCAGTTCTTC.

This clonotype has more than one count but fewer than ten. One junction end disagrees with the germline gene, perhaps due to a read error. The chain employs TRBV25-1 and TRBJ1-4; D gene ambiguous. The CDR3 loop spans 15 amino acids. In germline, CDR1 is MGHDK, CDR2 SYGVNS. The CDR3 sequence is CASSDHRATNEKRFF. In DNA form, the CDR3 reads TGTGCCAGCAGTGACCACCGGGCAACTAATGAAAAACGGTTTTTT.

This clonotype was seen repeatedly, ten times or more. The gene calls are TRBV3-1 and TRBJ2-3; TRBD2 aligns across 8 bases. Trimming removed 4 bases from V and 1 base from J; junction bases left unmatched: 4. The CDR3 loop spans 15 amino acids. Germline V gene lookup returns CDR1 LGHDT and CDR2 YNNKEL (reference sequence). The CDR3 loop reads CASSPRGARTDTQYF. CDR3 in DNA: TGTGCCAGCAGCCCGCGGGGGGCTCGCACAGATACGCAGTATTTT.

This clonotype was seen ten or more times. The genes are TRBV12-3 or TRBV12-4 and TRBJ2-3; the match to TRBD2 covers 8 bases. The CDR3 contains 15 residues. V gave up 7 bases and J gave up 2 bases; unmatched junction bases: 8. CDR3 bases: TGTGCCAGCAACCCAAGCGGGAGCTCCACAGATACGCAGTATTTT. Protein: CASNPSGSSTDTQYF.

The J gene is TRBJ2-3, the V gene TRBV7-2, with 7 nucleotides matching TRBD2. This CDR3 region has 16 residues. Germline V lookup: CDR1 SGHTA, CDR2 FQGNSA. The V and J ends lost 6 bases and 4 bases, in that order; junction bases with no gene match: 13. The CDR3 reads CASRPPREGLADTQYF. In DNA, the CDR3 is TGTGCCAGCAGACCACCGAGGGAGGGGCTGGCAGATACGCAGTATTTT.

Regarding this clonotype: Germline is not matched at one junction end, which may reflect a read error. The CDR3 DNA is TGCGGTGCTAGAGCTGTGGCGGGGGGGCGGACCGGGGAGCTGTTTTTT. Translating gives CGARAVAGGRTGELFF. This chain joins TRBV20-1 and TRBJ2-2; 9 nucleotides align to TRBD2. Germline CDR1 and CDR2: DFQATT and SNEGSKA (reference sequence). This CDR3 is 16 amino acids long.

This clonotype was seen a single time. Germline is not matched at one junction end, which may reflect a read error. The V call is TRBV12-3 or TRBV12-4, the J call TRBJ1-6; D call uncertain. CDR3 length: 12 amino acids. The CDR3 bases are TGTGCCAGCAGTACTAGCAGCTCACCCCGCCACTTT. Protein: CASSTSSSPRHF.

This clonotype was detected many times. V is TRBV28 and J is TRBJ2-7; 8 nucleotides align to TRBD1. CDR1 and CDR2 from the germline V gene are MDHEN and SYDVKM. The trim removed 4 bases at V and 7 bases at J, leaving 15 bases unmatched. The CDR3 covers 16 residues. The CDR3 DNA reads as TGTGCCAGCAGTTCCCCGACAGGGGTAATCGCTGGAGAGCAGTACTTC. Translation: CASSSPTGVIAGEQYF.

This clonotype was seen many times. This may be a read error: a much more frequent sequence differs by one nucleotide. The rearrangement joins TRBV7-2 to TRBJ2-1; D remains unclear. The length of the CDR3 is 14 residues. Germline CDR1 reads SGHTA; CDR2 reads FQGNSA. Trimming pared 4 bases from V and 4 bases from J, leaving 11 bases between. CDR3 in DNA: TGTGCCAGCAGCTGGACCAGGCTTTACAATGAGCAGTTCTTC. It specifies CASSWTRLYNEQFF.

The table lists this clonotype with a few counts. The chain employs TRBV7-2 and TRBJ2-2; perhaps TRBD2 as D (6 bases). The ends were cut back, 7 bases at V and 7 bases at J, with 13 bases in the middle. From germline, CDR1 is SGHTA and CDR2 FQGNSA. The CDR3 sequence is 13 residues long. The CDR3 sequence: CASTRGFGGELFF. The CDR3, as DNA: TGTGCCAGCACCCGGGGGTTCGGCGGGGAGCTGTTTTTT.

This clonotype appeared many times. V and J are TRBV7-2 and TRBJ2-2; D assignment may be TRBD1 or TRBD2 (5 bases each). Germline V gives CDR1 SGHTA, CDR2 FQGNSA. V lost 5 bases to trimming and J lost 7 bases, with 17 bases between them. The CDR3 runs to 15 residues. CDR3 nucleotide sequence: TGTGCCAGCAGCCTAGAGGGGCCCCCCGTCGGGGAGCTGTTTTTT. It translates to CASSLEGPPVGELFF.

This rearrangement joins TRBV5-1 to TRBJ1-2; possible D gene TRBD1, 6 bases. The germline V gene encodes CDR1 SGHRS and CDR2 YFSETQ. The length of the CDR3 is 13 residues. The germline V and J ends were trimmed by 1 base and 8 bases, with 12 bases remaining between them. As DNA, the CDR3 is TGCGCCAGCAGCTTGCCGGGGGCGGGAGGCTACACCTTC. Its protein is CASSLPGAGGYTF.

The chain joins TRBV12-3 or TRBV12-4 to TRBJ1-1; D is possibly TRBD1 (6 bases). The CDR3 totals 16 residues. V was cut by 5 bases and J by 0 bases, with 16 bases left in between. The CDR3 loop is CASSSVTGPLNTEAFF. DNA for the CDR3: TGTGCCAGCAGTAGTGTCACAGGGCCTTTGAACACTGAAGCTTTCTTT.

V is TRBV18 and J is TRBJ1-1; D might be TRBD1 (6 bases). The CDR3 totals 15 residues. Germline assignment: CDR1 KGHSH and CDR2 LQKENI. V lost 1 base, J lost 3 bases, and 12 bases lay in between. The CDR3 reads CASSPLAGEDTEAFF. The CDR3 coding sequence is TGTGCCAGCTCACCACTCGCAGGGGAGGACACTGAAGCTTTCTTT.

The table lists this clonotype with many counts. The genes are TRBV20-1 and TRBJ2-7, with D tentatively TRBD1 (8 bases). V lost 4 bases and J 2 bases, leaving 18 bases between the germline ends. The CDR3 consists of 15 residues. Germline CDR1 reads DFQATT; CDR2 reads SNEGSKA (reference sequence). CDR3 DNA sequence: TGCAGTGCTATCTCAGCCACAGGGGGGGCCTACGAGCAGTACTTC. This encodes CSAISATGGAYEQYF.